This T cell receptor (beta chain) was recorded in a study of Graves' ophthalmopathy and Graves' hyperthyroidism. The germline gives CDR1 LNHDA, CDR2 SQIVND (reference sequence). The CDR3 covers 14 residues. Trimming pared 1 base from V and 6 bases from J, leaving 9 bases between. Clinical symptoms, serum thyroxine, TRAb, thyroid ultrasound and orbital computed tomography were relied on for diagnosis. The PBMCs originated from approximately 9.5 ml of fresh peripheral blood. RNA transcripts served as template for amplifying TCR beta CDR3 sequences. HTBI-primed first-round RT-PCR preceded second-round multiplex PCR. TCRdb redid the calling of the multiplex PCR reads with MiXCR, one entry per CDR3 protein. The sample yields about 620,000 distinct CDR3 sequences, roughly 20% seen once. This clonotype was seen repeatedly, ten times or more. Its antigen is as yet unknown. Study results and limitations: In blood appeared most of the expanded thyroid clonotypes whose frequency exceeded 0.001. The model's ophthalmopathy progression predictions had around 67% sensitivity and 72.22% specificity.

The sequenced sample was peripheral blood. The chain employs TRBV19 and TRBJ2-2; no clear D gene. This sequence was found in a woman aged 18-29 years with stable Graves' hyperthyroidism. Some clones in this sample may be carry-over from other donors' samples. CDR3 in DNA: TGTGCCAGTAGTATAGTTACTGACGCCGGGGAGCTGTTTTTT. Its protein product is CASSIVTDAGELFF.